These 21 T cell receptor beta chains were sequenced from one sample in a study of a mutant IDH1 vaccine in newly diagnosed glioma. The time point was: week 5, during vaccination. With topical imiquimod, each dose of the vaccine consisted of 300 ug of mutant IDH1 20-mer peptide. These receptors' antigens are unknown. Assay: immunoSEQ multiplex PCR; the TCRdb copy retains only in-frame clones and omits some. The sample has approximately 60,000 clones, less than 85% seen once. The input for sequencing was PBMCs, taken from a glioma patient whose treatment included an IDH1 peptide vaccine. Source of these receptors: a woman younger than 30 with glioma. Some clones in this sample may be carry-over from other donors' samples.

This sequence joins TRBV19 and TRBJ1-5; possible D gene TRBD1, 5 bases. The V and J ends lost 2 bases and 4 bases respectively, with 15 bases between them. This CDR3 region has 16 residues. Germline values: CDR1 LNHDA, CDR2 SQIVND (reference sequence). The CDR3 DNA reads TGTGCCAGTAGTATATACTCGGGGACGGAAAATCAGCCCCAGCATTTT. Protein sequence: CASSIYSGTENQPQHF.

This rearrangement joins TRBV7-6 to TRBJ2-1, with D tentatively TRBD2 (7 bases). CDR1 and CDR2 from the germline V gene are SGHVS and FNYEAQ. The ends were cut back, 5 bases at V and 6 bases at J, with 20 bases in the middle. The CDR3 totals 16 residues. CDR3 nucleotide sequence: TGTGCCAGCAGCCCCGTTTGGGGGCCGGGGGGCAATGAGCAGTTCTTC. The encoded protein is CASSPVWGPGGNEQFF. The complete variable domain, with remaining parts taken from reference TRBV7-6 and TRBJ2-1, reads GAGVSQSPRYKVTKRGQDVALRCDPISGHVSLYWYRQALGQGPEFLTYFNYEAQQDKSGLPNDRFSAERPEGSISTLTIQRTEQRDSAMYRCASSPVWGPGGNEQFFGPGTRLTVL.

The rearrangement uses TRBV5-4 and TRBJ2-3; D is possibly TRBD1 (6 bases). Trimming took 1 base from V and 2 from J, leaving 11 bases between them. CDR1 is SGHNT and CDR2 is YYREEE in the germline V gene (reference sequence). CDR3 length: 15 residues. The CDR3 here is CASSLSQGFTDTQYF. The DNA of the CDR3 is TGTGCCAGCAGCTTGTCACAGGGATTCACAGATACGCAGTATTTT.

By its share, this clone is medium-sized (0.01 to 0.1%). The V gene is TRBV27, the J gene TRBJ1-1; D ambiguous. V was trimmed by 2 bases and J by 1 base, leaving 8 bases between them. The CDR3 sequence is 14 residues long. CDR1 is MNHEY, CDR2 SMNVEV, per germline (reference sequence). The CDR3 region has the DNA TGTGCCAGCAGTTTACGGCCAGGGAACACTGAAGCTTTCTTT. Protein product: CASSLRPGNTEAFF.

This clone came up a few times. J is TRBJ1-2 and V is TRBV7-2, with a weak D call TRBD1 (6 bases). CDR3 length: 16 amino acids. The germline gives CDR1 SGHTA, CDR2 FQGNSA. V gave up 5 bases and J gave up 0 bases, with 16 bases separating them. Here the CDR3 DNA reads TGTGCCAGCAGCCGAGACAGACAGGCTACTAACTATGGCTACACCTTC. It translates to CASSRDRQATNYGYTF. Drawing the rest from reference TRBV7-2 and TRBJ1-2, the complete variable domain is GAGVSQSPSNKVTEKGKDVELRCDPISGHTALYWYRQSLGQGLEFLIYFQGNSAPDKSGLPSDRFSAERTGGSVSTLTIQRTQQEDSAVYLCASSRDRQATNYGYTFGSGTRLTVV.

V gene TRBV6-5 combines with J gene TRBJ1-1; the D gene is possibly TRBD1 (6 bases). The CDR3 runs to 12 residues. Germline V gene lookup returns CDR1 MNHEY and CDR2 SVGAGI. Between the trimmed V and J ends, which lost 0 bases and 11 bases, there was a span of 10 bases. The chain's CDR3 is CASSYSRGFAFF. The DNA of the CDR3 is TGTGCCAGCAGTTACTCAAGGGGGTTTGCTTTCTTT.

The chain links TRBV11-2 to TRBJ1-4; D is uncertain. The germline V gene encodes CDR1 SGHAT and CDR2 FQNNGV. This CDR3 region has 15 residues. V was pared by 3 bases and J by 8 bases, with 16 bases between. The CDR3 sequence: CASSFWGGLPEKLFF. CDR3 sequence (DNA): TGTGCCAGCAGCTTCTGGGGAGGGCTACCAGAAAAACTGTTTTTT.

The rearrangement joins TRBV9 to TRBJ1-1; D unresolved. V lost 1 base and J 6 bases, leaving 7 bases between the germline ends. CDR3 size: 12 residues. CDR1 and CDR2 (germline): SGDLS, YYNGEE. CDR3 coding DNA: TGTGCCAGCAGCGTAAGTGACGCTGAAGCTTTCTTT. It is translated as CASSVSDAEAFF.

The chain recombines TRBV6-6 with TRBJ2-5, with D perhaps matching TRBD2 (5 bases). This CDR3 has 12 residues. V lost 5 bases and J lost 7, with 11 bases in between. Germline CDR1 and CDR2: MNHNY and SVGAGI (reference sequence). CDR3 in DNA: TGTGCCAGCAGTGGGGAGAAGCGGACCCAGTACTTC. Amino acids: CASSGEKRTQYF.

This clone has just one count. V usage is TRBV5-8 and J usage is TRBJ1-2; D call uncertain. CDR1 and CDR2 from the germline V gene are SGHTS and YDEGEE. V lost 1 base and J lost 3, with 7 bases in between. CDR3 length: 13 amino acids. CDR3 DNA sequence: TGTGCCAGCAGCTTGTCAGGAGACTATGGCTACACCTTC. Protein sequence: CASSLSGDYGYTF.

The chain links TRBV27 to TRBJ2-1; 13 positions agree with TRBD2. CDR3 length equals 16 residues. The germline gives CDR1 MNHEY, CDR2 SMNVEV (reference sequence). Germline trimming cut 5 bases from V and 12 bases from J; bases unmatched to any gene: 13. CDR3: CASSALTSGGIGWQFF. Written as DNA, the CDR3 is TGTGCCAGCAGTGCCCTGACTAGCGGGGGGATCGGTTGGCAGTTCTTC.

The chain recombines TRBV29-1 with TRBJ2-7; 7 bases agree with TRBD2. The CDR3 totals 15 residues. V was clipped by 4 bases and J by 3 bases; unmatched bases: 12. Germline V gives CDR1 SQVTM, CDR2 ANQGSEA. This chain's CDR3 is CSVVDVGGMGYEQYF. In DNA, the CDR3 is TGCAGCGTTGTTGATGTGGGAGGGATGGGCTACGAGCAGTACTTC.

The CDR3 is CASSFGGLGGELFF. DNA for the CDR3: TGTGCCAGCAGCTTTGGGGGCCTCGGCGGGGAGCTGTTTTTT. The chain couples TRBV7-2 to TRBJ2-2, with TRBD1 as a possible D gene (6 bases). There are 14 residues in the CDR3. CDR1 SGHTA and CDR2 FQGNSA come from the germline V gene. Trimming removed 3 bases at V and 7 bases at J, with 12 bases between.

The chain joins TRBV9 to TRBJ2-4, with D possibly matching TRBD2 (6 bases). CDR1 is SGDLS and CDR2 is YYNGEE in the germline V gene. The V and J ends lost 0 bases and 0 bases respectively, with 10 bases between them. The CDR3 is 16 amino acids. In nucleotides, the CDR3 is TGTGCCAGCAGCGTAGCGGGGGACCTAGCCAAAAACATTCAGTACTTC. As protein: CASSVAGDLAKNIQYF.

This sequence joins TRBV4-2 and TRBJ2-7; 13 nucleotides line up with TRBD2. This CDR3 spans 17 amino acids. The germline CDR1 and CDR2 sequences are LGHNA and YNFKEQ. V dropped 4 bases and J dropped 5; count of bases not matched to a gene: 11. Here the CDR3 DNA reads TGTGCCAGCAGCCCCCAGGGTCCACTAGCGGGAGGGGACGAGCAGTACTTC. Translation gives CASSPQGPLAGGDEQYF.

The V and J genes are TRBV2 and TRBJ1-4; 8 nucleotides match TRBD1. Germline CDR1 reads SNHLY; CDR2 reads FYNNEI. Trimming removed 6 bases from V and 8 bases from J; junction bases left unmatched: 11. This CDR3 contains 15 residues. CDR3 sequence reads: CASSHEATGVEKLFF. Here the CDR3 DNA reads TGTGCCAGCAGCCATGAAGCGACAGGGGTGGAAAAACTGTTTTTT.

The chain joins TRBV7-8 to TRBJ2-2; D perhaps matches TRBD2 (5 bases). The CDR3 has 13 residues. Germline V gene data show CDR1 as SGHVS and CDR2 as FQNEAQ. Trimming left V 3 bases short and J 3 bases short, with 5 bases between. CDR3 sequence reads: CASSLRDTGELFF. The CDR3 bases are TGTGCCAGCAGCTTGAGGGACACCGGGGAGCTGTTTTTT.

The CDR3 spells CASKKINQPQHF. The DNA for the CDR3 is TGTGCCAGCAAGAAAATAAATCAGCCCCAGCATTTT. The J gene is TRBJ1-5, the V gene TRBV6-1; the D is unclear. V lost 7 bases and J lost 4, with 8 bases in between. This CDR3 comprises 12 residues. Germline V gene lookup returns CDR1 MNHNS and CDR2 SASEGT.

The CDR3 region is CASSQNDLLEGFGNTIYF. The CDR3 DNA reads TGCGCCAGCAGCCAAAACGACCTTTTGGAGGGATTTGGAAACACCATATATTTT. This chain links TRBV4-3 with TRBJ1-3, with unresolved D. Germline CDR1 is LGHNA and CDR2 is YSLEER. The CDR3 consists of 18 residues. V lost 2 bases to trimming and J lost 3 bases, with 20 bases between them.

The CDR3 loop reads CASSVDQGDYGYTF. The CDR3 DNA reads as TGTGCCAGCAGCGTAGATCAGGGGGACTATGGCTACACCTTC. The rearrangement links TRBV9 to TRBJ1-2, with 7 nucleotides matching TRBD1. Germline-derived CDR1 and CDR2 are SGDLS and YYNGEE. The CDR3 runs 14 residues. J lost 3 bases, V lost 0 bases, and 2 bases had no gene match.

The chain has TRBV21-1 and TRBJ2-3; the DNA was not used to check the table's D call, TRBD1. TRBV21-1 is a recognized pseudogene. CDR3 length equals 17 residues. The CDR3 DNA is TGTGCCAGCAGCGTAAGGTTCGGGACACCTAGCACAGATACGCAGTATTTT. Translated, it gives CASSVRFGTPSTDTQYF.